This T cell receptor (beta chain) was profiled in a study of T cell repertoires in cytomegalovirus infection. Across the whole study: In public TCR beta signatures, there were indications of both CMV infection and matching HLA type.

Unmatched junction bases numbered 3, after V lost 2 bases and J lost 5 bases. CDR3 length equals 14 residues. In germline, CDR1 is MNHNY, CDR2 SVGAGI (reference sequence). TCRdb reprocessed the reads with MiXCR, giving one entry per CDR3 protein. This sample has around 440,000 distinct CDR3 sequences, with 10% to 12% found just once. Study results and caveats: Within the response measured ex vivo, HLA-C-restricted CMV-specific TCR beta clonotypes were dominant.

This clonotype was detected only a few times. The target antigen is unknown. Input material: PBMCs. This receptor was taken from a human donor in good health (CMV status not recorded). Some clones in this sample may be carry-over from other donors' samples. The rearrangement links TRBV6-6 to TRBJ2-1, with 7 positions matching TRBD1. CDR3 coding DNA: TGTGCCAGCAGTTACAGGGGGCGCGACAATGAGCAGTTCTTC. It translates to CASSYRGRDNEQFF.